This T cell receptor beta chain derives from a study of CD8 T cells in ankylosing spondylitis. This clonotype has more than one count but fewer than ten. Its antigen is not identified. Study results and limitations: Characteristic of ankylosing spondylitis blood, it appeared, was a TCR beta motif comprising eight highly homologous variants.

V lost 2 bases and J lost 5, with 13 bases in between. CDR3 length equals 14 residues. Generation of TCR beta libraries employed quantitative 5'-RACE incorporating molecular barcodes. MiXCR, run by TCRdb on the 5' RACE reads, gives a single entry per CDR3 protein. In the table there are 390,000 or so distinct CDR3 sequences, about 22% of which are singletons. What was sequenced was blood, either unsorted or a sorted T cell fraction (not recorded which). The TCR comes from a male donor with ankylosing spondylitis. This sequence joins TRBV12-3 or TRBV12-4 and TRBJ2-7, with D perhaps assigned TRBD1 or TRBD2 (5 bases each). This chain's CDR3 is CASSLSAGSHEQYF. The CDR3 DNA reads as TGTGCCAGCAGTTTATCGGCAGGGAGCCACGAGCAGTACTTC.